This entry lists 19 T cell receptor beta chains sequenced from one sample in a study of early T cells in non-severe SARS-CoV-2 infection. From the 5' RACE reads, TCRdb called clonotypes with MiXCR, one entry per CDR3 protein. The sample has 20,000 to 30,000 distinct CDR3 sequences, approximately 4.1% seen once. The sample taken for sequencing was whole blood. The source of these receptors is an adult who was a healthcare worker with PCR-confirmed SARS-CoV-2 infection or an uninfected control (not recorded which).

Many counts were recorded for this clonotype. This sequence joins TRBV24-1 and TRBJ2-3, with D possibly called TRBD1 or TRBD2 (5 bases each). CDR1 is KGHDR and CDR2 is SFDVKD in the germline V gene. V was pared by 1 base and J by 2 bases, with 12 bases between. The CDR3 sequence is 16 residues long. The chain's CDR3 is CATSDLYGTSTDTQYF. CDR3 sequence (DNA): TGTGCCACCAGTGATTTATACGGGACCTCCACAGATACGCAGTATTTT.

This clonotype was recorded many times. The chain joins TRBV20-1 to TRBJ2-7, with 12 bases fitting TRBD2. CDR1 and CDR2 from the germline V gene are DFQATT and SNEGSKA (reference sequence). The CDR3 consists of 15 residues. The V gene end was trimmed by 3 bases and the J gene end by 0 bases; junction bases not matched to a gene: 3. CDR3 in DNA: TGCAGTGCTAGGAGGACTAGCGGGGCCTCCTACGAGCAGTACTTC. Translation: CSARRTSGASYEQYF.

Ten or more counts support this clonotype. The rearrangement links TRBV5-4 to TRBJ2-1; the match to TRBD2 covers 7 bases. The length of the CDR3 is 17 residues. With 0 bases clipped from V and 8 bases from J, the junction kept 14 bases outside the gene matches. CDR1 is SGHNT and CDR2 is YYREEE in the germline V gene (reference sequence). This chain's CDR3 is CASSLVVAAGVGDEQFF. The CDR3 bases are TGTGCCAGCAGCTTGGTGGTTGCGGCGGGAGTCGGGGATGAGCAGTTCTTC.

This clonotype was observed many times. The chain combines TRBV7-9 with TRBJ2-3; 9 nucleotides line up with TRBD1. V lost 5 bases, J lost 3 bases, and 12 bases stayed unmatched. CDR1 is SEHNR, CDR2 FQNEAQ, per germline (reference sequence). CDR3 length equals 17 residues. The CDR3 region is CASSRNTGGRVTDTQYF. CDR3 nucleotides: TGTGCCAGCAGCCGTAATACAGGGGGCAGGGTAACAGATACGCAGTATTTT.

This clonotype showed up many times. The genes are TRBV10-2 and TRBJ1-3, with no clear D. Trimming left V 4 bases short and J 1 base short, with 5 bases between. The CDR3 length is 13 residues. Germline loops: CDR1 WSHSY, CDR2 SAAADI. CDR3 nucleotide sequence: TGCGCCAGCAGTGCAGAATCTGGAAACACCATATATTTT. Translated: CASSAESGNTIYF.

This clonotype appeared a few times. The gene calls are TRBV4-2 and TRBJ2-7; D not resolved. The germline V gene has CDR1 LGHNA and CDR2 YNFKEQ. Trimming took off 4 bases at V and 6 bases at J, with 7 bases between the two ends. The CDR3 covers 11 residues. This chain's CDR3 is CASSRASEQYF. The CDR3 DNA reads TGTGCCAGCAGCCGGGCTAGCGAGCAGTACTTC.

This clonotype showed up many times. This sequence joins TRBV9 and TRBJ1-1; no definite D call. V was cut by 2 bases and J by 4 bases, with 9 bases left in between. CDR3 length equals 13 residues. Germline V gene data show CDR1 as SGDLS and CDR2 as YYNGEE. The CDR3 sequence: CASSVSPITEAFF. CDR3 bases: TGTGCCAGCAGCGTCTCCCCCATCACTGAAGCTTTCTTT.

This clonotype was found a few times. The chain employs TRBV6-5 and TRBJ2-1, with D possibly being TRBD1 or TRBD2 (5 bases each). Germline values: CDR1 MNHEY, CDR2 SVGAGI. Trimming cost V 6 bases and J 5 bases, with 11 bases left between them. The CDR3 consists of 13 residues. The CDR3 DNA is TGTGCCAGCAGGAGGGGCTGGGACAATGAGCAGTTCTTC. Its translation: CASRRGWDNEQFF.

This chain uses TRBV20-1 with TRBJ2-3; 10 nucleotides line up with TRBD1. Germline V lookup: CDR1 DFQATT, CDR2 SNEGSKA (reference sequence). CDR3 size: 17 residues. Trimming removed 5 bases from V and 1 base from J; junction bases left unmatched: 12. CDR3 amino acids: CSAFEPGDRGGTDTQYF. The CDR3, as DNA: TGCAGTGCTTTCGAGCCTGGGGACAGGGGCGGCACAGATACGCAGTATTTT.

This clonotype showed up many times. The chain joins TRBV27 to TRBJ2-7, with D hard to call. The CDR3 has 14 residues. Germline V lookup: CDR1 MNHEY, CDR2 SMNVEV (reference sequence). V was cut by 0 bases and J by 4 bases, with 10 bases left in between. The CDR3: CASSLSAELYEQYF. In nucleotides, the CDR3 is TGTGCCAGCAGTTTATCGGCAGAATTATACGAGCAGTACTTC.

The sample holds many counts of this clonotype. The chain employs TRBV5-4 and TRBJ2-7; TRBD2 matches 7 bases. This CDR3 is built from 17 residues. Germline assignment: CDR1 SGHNT and CDR2 YYREEE (reference sequence). The V gene end was trimmed by 4 bases and the J gene end by 6 bases; junction bases not matched to a gene: 19. The CDR3 protein is CASSGGLTGQREGEQYF. The CDR3 DNA reads TGTGCCAGCAGCGGGGGACTAACCGGCCAGCGAGAAGGCGAGCAGTACTTC.

This clonotype was seen repeatedly, ten times or more. The chain is built from TRBV7-2 and TRBJ2-1, with unresolved D. Germline lookup yields CDR1 SGHTA and CDR2 FQGNSA. Trimming cost V 1 base and J 0 bases, with 16 bases left between them. The CDR3 totals 18 residues. The CDR3 protein is CASSLVGSGGSSYNEQFF. The CDR3 nucleotides are TGTGCCAGCAGCTTAGTCGGTTCCGGCGGTAGCTCCTACAATGAGCAGTTCTTC. Complete variable domain (other parts from reference TRBV7-2 and TRBJ2-1): GAGVSQSPSNKVTEKGKDVELRCDPISGHTALYWYRQSLGQGLEFLIYFQGNSAPDKSGLPSDRFSAERTGGSVSTLTIQRTQQEDSAVYLCASSLVGSGGSSYNEQFFGPGTRLTVL.

This clonotype occurred a few times. This rearrangement joins TRBV10-3 to TRBJ2-3; 12 bases fit TRBD2. J lost 3 bases, V lost 2 bases, and 3 bases had no gene match. Germline V lookup: CDR1 ENHRY, CDR2 SYGVKD. The CDR3 is 16 amino acids. CDR3 bases: TGTGCCATCAGTGAGCCTAGCGGGAGGGGAACAGATACGCAGTATTTT. It encodes CAISEPSGRGTDTQYF.

This clonotype was detected many times. The chain has TRBV3-1 and TRBJ2-7, with 7 bases identical to TRBD1. CDR1 is LGHDT and CDR2 is YNNKEL in the germline V gene (reference sequence). This CDR3 spans 13 amino acids. After removal of 5 bases from V and 4 bases from J, the junction contained 5 bases not matched to a gene. DNA of the CDR3: TGTGCCAGCAGCACGGACAGGTCATACGAGCAGTACTTC. Translation gives CASSTDRSYEQYF.

This clonotype was recorded many times. V is TRBV19 and J is TRBJ2-1; TRBD1 matches at 10 bases. CDR1 is LNHDA and CDR2 is SQIVND in the germline V gene (reference sequence). This CDR3 has 15 residues. With V trimmed by 4 bases and J by 9 bases, 9 bases remained unmatched. In DNA form, the CDR3 reads TGTGCCAGTAGTAGGCTAACGGGACAGGGGTTTGAGCAGTTCTTC. Translated: CASSRLTGQGFEQFF.

This clonotype showed up many times. This chain uses TRBV20-1 with TRBJ1-5, with D uncertain. The CDR3 sequence is 13 residues long. CDR1 DFQATT and CDR2 SNEGSKA come from the germline V gene (reference sequence). V gave up 1 base and J gave up 5 bases, with 9 bases separating them. The CDR3 sequence: CSARGSIDQPQHF. CDR3 bases: TGCAGTGCTAGAGGCAGTATCGATCAGCCCCAGCATTTT.

The table lists this clonotype with many counts. This chain connects TRBV9 to TRBJ1-1; D remains unclear. The V and J ends lost 0 bases and 5 bases respectively, with 14 bases between them. Looked up from germline, CDR1 is SGDLS and CDR2 is YYNGEE. The CDR3 runs to 15 residues. CDR3 in amino acids: CASSVAGSGKTEAFF. The CDR3, as DNA: TGTGCCAGCAGCGTAGCTGGGTCGGGAAAAACTGAAGCTTTCTTT.

This clonotype was seen ten or more times. The chain is built from TRBV6-1 and TRBJ2-5, with 7 nucleotides matching TRBD2. The germline V gene encodes CDR1 MNHNS and CDR2 SASEGT. V trimming: 5 bases; J trimming: 4 bases; junction bases outside the gene matches: 10. The CDR3 loop spans 15 amino acids. The CDR3 loop reads CASSTTAGRGETQYF. The CDR3 DNA reads TGTGCCAGCAGTACGACAGCGGGACGGGGAGAGACCCAGTACTTC.

In its sample, this clonotype is medium-sized (0.01 to 0.1%). V and J are TRBV6-2 or TRBV6-3 and TRBJ2-7; D may be TRBD1 or TRBD2 (5 bases each). Between the trimmed V and J ends, which lost 6 bases and 5 bases, there was a span of 29 bases. Germline lookup yields CDR1 MNHEY and CDR2 SVGEGT. This CDR3 has 18 amino acids. CDR3 loop: CASRPLGVVGSSFNEQYF. The DNA for the CDR3 is TGTGCCAGCAGGCCGTTGGGGGTCGTCGGGTCATCTTTCAACGAGCAGTACTTC.